The 11 T cell receptor beta chains in this list originate from one sample, sequenced in a study of regulatory T cells in long-lasting Graves disease. The authors built TCR beta libraries using iRepertoire HTBI primers and Arm-PCR of CDR3 regions. MiXCR, applied by TCRdb to the multiplex PCR reads, yields one record per CDR3 protein. The repertoire includes 350,000 to 450,000 distinct CDR3 sequences, approximately 12% of them detected once, and approximately 19% sits in the top ten. Stated time point: newly diagnosed GD, antithyroid drugs for less than 3 months. The TCR library used RNA extracted from PBMCs. The data were also submitted as part of a second study, on T cells in Graves' hyperthyroidism and ophthalmopathy.

Sequenced material: peripheral blood mononuclear cells (PBMCs), taken at new diagnosis, from a patient treated with antithyroid drugs. The receptors stem from a woman younger than 30 with Graves disease.

Only a few counts were recorded for this clonotype. The chain carries TRBV20-1 and TRBJ2-5; tentatively, D is TRBD2 (5 bases). Trimming pared 1 base from V and 5 bases from J, leaving 11 bases between. The germline gives CDR1 DFQATT, CDR2 SNEGSKA (reference sequence). The CDR3 is 13 residues long. The CDR3 nucleotides are TGCAGTGCTAGAGTACGGGGATGGGAGACCCAGTACTTC. Translated: CSARVRGWETQYF.

This clonotype was found once. This may be a read error: a much more frequent sequence differs by one nucleotide. The chain has TRBV6-5 and TRBJ2-5; perhaps TRBD2 as D (5 bases). Germline CDR1 reads MNHEY; CDR2 reads SVGAGI. There are 17 residues in the CDR3. V gave up 2 bases and J gave up 5 bases, with 21 bases separating them. As DNA, the CDR3 is TGTGCCAGCAGTTACCCCACCCCAAGGGAGAGTGCGGAGACCCAGTACTTC. Translation gives CASSYPTPRESAETQYF.

This clonotype has at least ten counts. This chain joins TRBV6-1 and TRBJ1-5; D perhaps matches TRBD1 (5 bases). The CDR3 sequence is 18 residues long. V was cut by 2 bases and J by 6 bases, with 23 bases left in between. Germline V CDR1 and CDR2: MNHNS, SASEGT. The CDR3 region has the DNA TGTGCCAGCAGTGAAACGGGCCCAAGGGCGGGGCTCCGTCAGCCCCAGCATTTT. It is translated as CASSETGPRAGLRQPQHF.

Ten or more counts support this clonotype. The CDR3: CASRAELNRGSTEAFF. For the CDR3, the DNA is TGCGCCAGCAGAGCCGAATTAAACAGGGGGAGTACTGAAGCTTTCTTT. The chain is built from TRBV5-1 and TRBJ1-1, with 8 bases that match TRBD1. Germline lookup yields CDR1 SGHRS and CDR2 YFSETQ. The CDR3 is 16 residues long. V lost 5 bases, J lost 5 bases, and 14 bases stayed unmatched.

This clonotype was seen at least ten times. The chain links TRBV27 to TRBJ2-1, with unresolved D. Looked up from germline, CDR1 is MNHEY and CDR2 is SMNVEV (reference sequence). Trimming removed 5 bases at V and 2 bases at J, with 13 bases between. CDR3 length: 15 residues. This CDR3 is CASSVGPNPYNEQFF. The DNA of the CDR3 is TGTGCCAGCAGTGTAGGTCCGAATCCCTACAATGAGCAGTTCTTC.

The chain employs TRBV6-1 and TRBJ1-6; no clear D gene. Trimming took off 6 bases at V and 0 bases at J, with 12 bases between the two ends. Germline V gene sequence: CDR1 MNHNS, CDR2 SASEGT. This CDR3 comprises 16 residues. The CDR3 region is CASRRQRSSYNSPLHF. CDR3 sequence (DNA): TGTGCCAGCAGACGTCAAAGGAGCTCCTATAATTCACCCCTCCACTTT.

This clonotype was counted at least ten times. The gene calls are TRBV6-2 or TRBV6-3 and TRBJ2-7; no firm D call. The CDR3 is made up of 13 amino acids. With 4 bases removed from V and 6 bases from J, the gap between germline ends came to 13 bases. Per germline, CDR1 MNHEY and CDR2 SVGEGT. The CDR3 DNA sequence: TGTGCCAGCAGTTTGGCTAGTGCTCCCGAGCAGTACTTC. Translating it yields CASSLASAPEQYF.

This chain joins TRBV7-9 and TRBJ2-1, with D maybe TRBD2 (6 bases). Germline CDR1 and CDR2: SEHNR and FQNEAQ (reference sequence). V was shortened by 3 bases and J by 8 bases, with 20 bases between the two germline ends. The CDR3 has 16 amino acids. CDR3 sequence (DNA): TGTGCCAGCAGCTTTCTCTCGGGGGTCTTTTTGCATGAGCAGTTCTTC. Its translation is CASSFLSGVFLHEQFF.

This clonotype was recorded many times. V usage is TRBV6-1 and J usage is TRBJ1-1, with a tentative D call TRBD1 (5 bases). V lost 6 bases to trimming and J lost 0 bases, with 11 bases between them. The germline gives CDR1 MNHNS, CDR2 SASEGT. This CDR3 region has 14 residues. For the CDR3, the DNA is TGTGCCAGCAGACCCGGGACGGTGAACACTGAAGCTTTCTTT. Translation gives CASRPGTVNTEAFF.

This clonotype was detected many times. V gene TRBV15 combines with J gene TRBJ2-1, with 9 bases fitting TRBD1. J lost 2 bases, V lost 1 base, and 3 bases had no gene match. The CDR3 runs to 16 residues. In germline, CDR1 is LNHNV, CDR2 YYDKDF (reference sequence). The CDR3: CATSRGTGEPYNEQFF. CDR3 bases: TGTGCCACCAGCAGAGGGACAGGGGAGCCCTACAATGAGCAGTTCTTC. Looking up the rest from reference TRBV15 and TRBJ2-1 gives the full variable domain: DAMVIQNPRYQVTQFGKPVTLSCSQTLNHNVMYWYQQKSSQAPKLLFHYYDKDFNNEADTPDNFQSRRPNTSFCFLDIRSPGLGDTAMYLCATSRGTGEPYNEQFFGPGTRLTVL.

The table lists this clonotype with many counts. The chain joins TRBV6-2 or TRBV6-3 to TRBJ2-1; the D gene is possibly TRBD1 (6 bases). The CDR3 spans 14 residues. Germline lookup yields CDR1 MNHEY and CDR2 SVGEGT. V shed 0 bases and J shed 10 bases, with 13 bases lying between them. CDR3 sequence: CASSYSLGTPEQFF. The CDR3 DNA follows: TGTGCCAGCAGTTACTCTCTCGGGACACCCGAGCAGTTCTTC.